Following are 26 T cell receptor beta chains from one sample sequenced in a study of human T cells and chemical hapten exposure. Time point specified: pre-sensitization, week 0. The treatment: therapeutic diphenylcyclopropenone sensitization with weekly scalp DPC. Using its own MiXCR run on the RACE reads, TCRdb lists one record per CDR3 protein. Here the sample spans 60,000 to 75,000 distinct CDR3 sequences, approximately 6.7% being singletons. The input for sequencing was whole blood, taken in connection with sensitization to the hapten diphenylcyclopropenone (DPC). These TCRs come from a woman in her twenties or thirties with alopecia areata. Some clones in this sample may be carry-over from other donors' samples.

This clonotype appeared a few times. V usage is TRBV20-1 and J usage is TRBJ2-5; D not certain. The CDR3 has 13 residues. The germline V and J ends were trimmed by 1 base and 5 bases, with 11 bases remaining between them. In germline, CDR1 is DFQATT, CDR2 SNEGSKA (reference sequence). Here the CDR3 DNA reads TGCAGTGCTAGAGTGACCCCCGGGGAGACCCAGTACTTC. Encoded protein: CSARVTPGETQYF.

A note on this clonotype: It may be a read error: a sequence one base away is much more abundant. This chain uses TRBV7-9 with TRBJ2-7; TRBD1 is a possible D gene (6 bases). CDR3 size: 15 residues. Germline V gene data show CDR1 as SEHNR and CDR2 as FQNEAQ (reference sequence). CDR3: CASSLAPQGRDEQYF. CDR3 nucleotides: TGTGCCAGCAGCCTAGCCCCACAGGGACGGGACGAGCAGTACTTC.

This clonotype was counted many times. The chain joins TRBV7-8 to TRBJ2-3, with 9 bases lining up with TRBD2. The J segment lost 4 bases and the V segment lost 3 bases, leaving 5 bases of the junction unmatched. In germline, CDR1 is SGHVS, CDR2 FQNEAQ. This CDR3 contains 15 residues. For the CDR3, the DNA is TGTGCCAGCAGCTTCCTAGCGGGGTTTTCAGATACGCAGTATTTT. Translation: CASSFLAGFSDTQYF.

This CDR3 reads CASSRQGSPTGANVLTF. Written as DNA, the CDR3 is TGTGCCAGCAGCCGACAGGGCTCGCCAACTGGGGCCAACGTCCTGACTTTC. This chain connects TRBV5-4 to TRBJ2-6; 7 bases are shared with TRBD1. Germline V gene data show CDR1 as SGHNT and CDR2 as YYREEE (reference sequence). V lost 4 bases to trimming and J lost 2 bases; unmatched junction nucleotides: 9. The CDR3 totals 17 residues.

This clonotype was counted many times. The V gene is TRBV10-3, the J gene TRBJ2-2; 7 bases agree with TRBD1. The CDR3 runs 14 residues. Germline-derived CDR1 and CDR2 are ENHRY and SYGVKD. The V gene end was trimmed by 0 bases and the J gene end by 6 bases; junction bases not matched to a gene: 1. The CDR3 region is CAISESTGAGELFF. The CDR3 DNA reads TGTGCCATCAGTGAGTCCACAGGGGCCGGGGAGCTGTTTTTT.

This clonotype was seen ten or more times. The chain couples TRBV4-2 to TRBJ1-4; D remains ambiguous. The CDR3 is 14 residues long. V was trimmed by 4 bases and J by 8 bases, leaving 14 bases between them. Germline assignment: CDR1 LGHNA and CDR2 YNFKEQ. The CDR3 region is CASSPVGESEKLFF. CDR3 sequence (DNA): TGTGCCAGCAGCCCCGTGGGAGAAAGCGAAAAACTGTTTTTT.

This clonotype was seen many times. The J gene is TRBJ2-2, the V gene TRBV19; possible D gene TRBD2, 6 bases. The V gene's germline CDR1 is LNHDA and CDR2 SQIVND (reference sequence). The CDR3 covers 16 residues. The V end lost 0 bases, the J end lost 5 bases, and 13 bases lay between the germline ends. CDR3 protein: CASSIESRAGTGELFF. The CDR3 DNA is TGTGCCAGTAGTATAGAAAGCCGGGCGGGGACCGGGGAGCTGTTTTTT.

This rearrangement joins TRBV29-1 to TRBJ1-1; weak D call: TRBD1 (6 bases). V lost 3 bases to trimming and J lost 11 bases, with 13 bases between them. The CDR3 contains 11 residues. Germline CDR1 SQVTM, CDR2 ANQGSEA. CDR3 sequence reads: CSVDWGLGAFF. Here the CDR3 DNA reads TGCAGCGTTGATTGGGGGCTTGGGGCTTTCTTT.

The sample holds many counts of this clonotype. The gene calls are TRBV20-1 and TRBJ2-1; D ambiguous. The CDR3 runs to 16 residues. The ends were cut back, 0 bases at V and 0 bases at J, with 12 bases in the middle. Germline values: CDR1 DFQATT, CDR2 SNEGSKA (reference sequence). For the CDR3, the DNA is TGCAGTGCTAGAGAACAGAACCTTTTCTCCTACAATGAGCAGTTCTTC. It specifies CSAREQNLFSYNEQFF.

This clonotype showed up many times. This chain joins TRBV7-2 and TRBJ1-2; the D gene is possibly TRBD1 (5 bases). Trimming cost V 1 base and J 0 bases, with 12 bases left between them. From germline, CDR1 is SGHTA and CDR2 FQGNSA. This CDR3 comprises 16 residues. CDR3 amino acids: CASSLVTGPPNYGYTF. The CDR3 nucleotides are TGTGCCAGCAGCTTAGTGACGGGACCCCCTAACTATGGCTACACCTTC. The complete variable domain, with remaining parts taken from reference TRBV7-2 and TRBJ1-2, reads GAGVSQSPSNKVTEKGKDVELRCDPISGHTALYWYRQSLGQGLEFLIYFQGNSAPDKSGLPSDRFSAERTGGSVSTLTIQRTQQEDSAVYLCASSLVTGPPNYGYTFGSGTRLTVV.

This clonotype was counted at least ten times. The chain combines TRBV5-6 with TRBJ2-3; D is possibly TRBD2 (5 bases). This CDR3 spans 14 amino acids. Germline assignment: CDR1 SGHDT and CDR2 YYEEEE. The V end lost 0 bases, the J end lost 2 bases, and 7 bases lay between the germline ends. The CDR3 DNA reads TGTGCCAGCAGCTTGGGAGACTACACAGATACGCAGTATTTT. It translates to CASSLGDYTDTQYF.

The sample holds many counts of this clonotype. The rearrangement uses TRBV12-3 or TRBV12-4 and TRBJ1-6, with 8 nucleotides matching TRBD1. The CDR3 runs 15 residues. V trimming: 3 bases; J trimming: 7 bases; junction bases outside the gene matches: 5. The CDR3 DNA is TGTGCCAGCAGTTTTGGACAGGGAGACAATTCACCCCTCCACTTT. This encodes CASSFGQGDNSPLHF.

This clonotype appeared many times. V gene TRBV7-2 combines with J gene TRBJ1-4; possible D gene TRBD1, 5 bases. This CDR3 has 15 residues. The V end was cut by 1 base, the J end by 8 bases, with 14 bases between. Per the germline V gene, CDR1 is SGHTA and CDR2 is FQGNSA. CDR3 coding DNA: TGTGCCAGCAGCTTAGGTTGGGGGGGTGGCGAAAAACTGTTTTTT. Its translation: CASSLGWGGGEKLFF.

V usage is TRBV7-9 and J usage is TRBJ2-1, with TRBD1 matching over 7 bases. Germline trimming cut 5 bases from V and 3 bases from J; bases unmatched to any gene: 10. This CDR3 has 16 residues. Germline values: CDR1 SEHNR, CDR2 FQNEAQ (reference sequence). DNA of the CDR3: TGTGCCAGCAGCCTCCTAAGACAGGGAATCTACAATGAGCAGTTCTTC. Translated, it gives CASSLLRQGIYNEQFF.

Many counts were recorded for this clonotype. CDR3 nucleotide sequence: TGTGCCAGCAGTAAGACTAGCGGGGGGCCCTACGAGCAGTACTTC. This sequence encodes CASSKTSGGPYEQYF. This chain joins TRBV9 and TRBJ2-7; TRBD2 agrees at 13 bases. V was pared by 5 bases and J by 2 bases, with 4 bases of the junction left unmatched. The CDR3 runs to 15 residues. Germline CDR1 and CDR2: SGDLS and YYNGEE.

This clonotype has ten or more counts. The rearrangement uses TRBV20-1 and TRBJ2-5; 12 bases map to TRBD2. Losses at the gene ends were 5 bases for V and 5 bases for J; bases not matched to a gene: 9. Germline V gene sequence: CDR1 DFQATT, CDR2 SNEGSKA (reference sequence). The CDR3 has 15 residues. The CDR3 DNA reads as TGCAGTGCTCCCCCGGCTAGCGGGGGGGGGGAGACCCAGTACTTC. This translates into CSAPPASGGGETQYF.

This clonotype was counted many times. This chain uses TRBV10-3 with TRBJ2-3, with TRBD2 identical over 8 bases. Germline assignment: CDR1 ENHRY and CDR2 SYGVKD. The trim removed 7 bases at V and 6 bases at J, leaving 6 bases unmatched. This CDR3 has 13 residues. For the CDR3, the DNA is TGTGCCATCAAGGACGGGGGGGCGGATACGCAGTATTTT. Translation gives CAIKDGGADTQYF.

At least ten counts were recorded for this clonotype. This chain joins TRBV5-1 and TRBJ2-7; 12 bases are shared with TRBD2. Trimming at V came to 0 bases and at J to 3 bases, leaving 1 base not matched to a gene. This CDR3 comprises 15 residues. Germline V gene data show CDR1 as SGHRS and CDR2 as YFSETQ. In DNA, the CDR3 is TGCGCCAGCAGCTTGGGACTAGCGGGGGTCTACGAGCAGTACTTC. This codes for CASSLGLAGVYEQYF.

This clonotype occurred many times. V usage is TRBV2 and J usage is TRBJ2-3; D gene unclear. This CDR3 region has 12 residues. The germline V gene has CDR1 SNHLY and CDR2 FYNNEI. Trimming cost V 4 bases and J 2 bases, with 4 bases left between them. The CDR3 DNA follows: TGTGCCAGCAGTGCCCCCACAGATACGCAGTATTTT. It codes for CASSAPTDTQYF.

Worth noting for this clonotype: Since a much larger clone is just one base distant, this may be a read error. The chain has TRBV2 and TRBJ2-4; no firm D call. This CDR3 has 13 amino acids. Germline CDR1 is SNHLY and CDR2 is FYNNEI. Trimming took 4 bases from V and 3 from J, leaving 7 bases between them. The CDR3 loop is CASSVRGKNIQYF. The DNA of the CDR3 is TGTGCCAGCAGTGTCAGAGGCAAAAACATTCAGTACTTC.

This chain links TRBV7-9 with TRBJ2-1, with D possibly matching TRBD2 (6 bases). Germline V lookup: CDR1 SEHNR, CDR2 FQNEAQ (reference sequence). The CDR3 spans 17 residues. The ends were cut back, 0 bases at V and 4 bases at J, with 16 bases in the middle. DNA for the CDR3: TGTGCCAGCAGCTTAGCAAGGACGGGGGTACCTTACAATGAGCAGTTCTTC. It codes for CASSLARTGVPYNEQFF.

This clonotype was observed at least ten times. The gene calls are TRBV27 and TRBJ2-7; 7 bases fit TRBD1. Losses at the gene ends were 5 bases for V and 3 bases for J; bases not matched to a gene: 7. The germline gives CDR1 MNHEY, CDR2 SMNVEV (reference sequence). The CDR3 consists of 14 residues. The CDR3: CASSRKGALYEQYF. The CDR3 nucleotides read TGTGCCAGCAGTCGAAAGGGGGCCCTCTACGAGCAGTACTTC.

There are many counts of this clonotype. V usage is TRBV2 and J usage is TRBJ2-5, with D uncertain. The CDR3 totals 11 residues. Germline V gene lookup returns CDR1 SNHLY and CDR2 FYNNEI. The ends were cut back, 7 bases at V and 3 bases at J, with 6 bases in the middle. For the CDR3, the DNA is TGTGCCAGCAAACTCGAAGAGACCCAGTACTTC. This translates into CASKLEETQYF.

This clonotype was recorded at least ten times. The chain couples TRBV5-1 to TRBJ1-1; 12 nucleotides agree with TRBD1. V was clipped by 4 bases and J by 4 bases; unmatched bases: 2. CDR1 SGHRS and CDR2 YFSETQ come from the germline V gene. CDR3 length: 14 residues. The chain's CDR3 is CASSRDRGPTEAFF. In DNA form, the CDR3 reads TGCGCCAGCAGCAGGGACAGGGGGCCCACTGAAGCTTTCTTT.

The chain combines TRBV20-1 with TRBJ2-1; D is unclear. The CDR3 runs 12 residues. Germline V gene data show CDR1 as DFQATT and CDR2 as SNEGSKA (reference sequence). The ends were cut back, 1 base at V and 7 bases at J, with 8 bases in the middle. The CDR3: CSARVARNEQFF. The CDR3 bases are TGCAGTGCTAGAGTGGCTAGGAATGAGCAGTTCTTC.

This clonotype was seen ten or more times. The gene calls are TRBV28 and TRBJ1-1; no firm D call. Trimming left V 3 bases short and J 1 base short, with 9 bases between. CDR3 size: 14 residues. Germline V gene data show CDR1 as MDHEN and CDR2 as SYDVKM. This CDR3 reads CASSLRPPNTEAFF. CDR3 DNA: TGTGCCAGCAGTTTGAGGCCGCCGAACACTGAAGCTTTCTTT.